These 29 T cell receptor beta chains originate from one sample sequenced in a study of blood T cell repertoires in COVID-19. The assay was immunoSEQ multiplex PCR, and TCRdb's table has in-frame clones only and misses some. This table has about 350,000 clones, roughly 84% appearing once. The specimen sequenced was PBMCs or T cells enriched from blood (not recorded which). The receptors come from a woman in her thirties who had recovered from COVID-19.

The chain combines TRBV11-2 with TRBJ2-7; no clear D. V lost 0 bases and J 0 bases, leaving 6 bases between the germline ends. The CDR3 extends over 14 amino acids. CDR1 and CDR2 (germline): SGHAT, FQNNGV. Here the CDR3 reads CASSLDPSSYEQYF. Written as DNA, the CDR3 is TGTGCCAGCAGCTTAGATCCGAGCTCCTACGAGCAGTACTTC.

This chain uses TRBV28 with TRBJ1-1, with D possibly matching TRBD1 (5 bases). Germline V CDR1 and CDR2: MDHEN, SYDVKM. The V end was cut by 3 bases, the J end by 8 bases, with 10 bases between. The CDR3 spans 12 residues. The CDR3 DNA sequence: TGTGCCAGCAGTTTTGGCGGGGGAGAAGCTTTCTTT. Translating it yields CASSFGGGEAFF.

The rearrangement joins TRBV28 to TRBJ2-1, with 11 bases that match TRBD2. This CDR3 is 24 amino acids long. From germline, CDR1 is MDHEN and CDR2 SYDVKM. V dropped 2 bases and J dropped 3; count of bases not matched to a gene: 27. The CDR3 reads CASSLKTSGSSFKRNSTHYNEQFF. CDR3 nucleotide sequence: TGTGCCAGCAGTTTAAAAACTAGCGGGAGCTCTTTCAAACGAAATTCGACACACTACAATGAGCAGTTCTTC.

J is TRBJ2-7 and V is TRBV11-2, with 7 bases matching TRBD1. CDR3 size: 18 residues. CDR1 is SGHAT, CDR2 FQNNGV, per germline. V shed 1 base, J shed 4 bases, and the junction held 16 bases outside the gene matches. CDR3 sequence (DNA): TGTGCCAGCAGCTTAGGGCCAGAGATCGGGACAGCAGATTACGAGCAGTACTTC. It translates to CASSLGPEIGTADYEQYF.

This chain links TRBV18 with TRBJ2-1; 11 bases line up with TRBD2. The V and J ends lost 2 bases and 6 bases, in that order; junction bases with no gene match: 21. Germline V gene sequence: CDR1 KGHSH, CDR2 LQKENI. The CDR3 runs 21 residues. The CDR3 sequence is CASSPGREGVDGTSGSNEQFF. CDR3 DNA: TGTGCCAGCTCACCAGGTCGGGAGGGCGTTGATGGGACTAGCGGTTCCAATGAGCAGTTCTTC.

This clone was picked up one time. The chain has TRBV2 and TRBJ1-1; 7 nucleotides agree with TRBD1. CDR1 is SNHLY and CDR2 is FYNNEI in the germline V gene. The CDR3 loop spans 14 amino acids. J lost 10 bases, V lost 6 bases, and 14 bases had no gene match. Here the CDR3 reads CASSETGARGAAFF. The CDR3, as DNA: TGTGCCAGCAGCGAAACAGGGGCGCGCGGGGCAGCTTTCTTT. The variable domain in full, completed from reference TRBV2 and TRBJ1-1, reads EPEVTQTPSHQVTQMGQEVILRCVPISNHLYFYWYRQILGQKVEFLVSFYNNEISEKSEIFDDQFSVERPDGSNFTLKIRSTKLEDSAMYFCASSETGARGAAFFGQGTRLTVV.

The V gene is TRBV19, the J gene TRBJ1-4; TRBD1 agrees at 8 bases. In germline, CDR1 is LNHDA, CDR2 SQIVND (reference sequence). Trimming removed 4 bases from V and 3 bases from J; junction bases left unmatched: 10. The CDR3 covers 17 residues. The CDR3 region is CASSTWTGRPSNEKLFF. CDR3 in DNA: TGTGCCAGTAGTACCTGGACAGGGAGGCCGTCTAATGAAAAACTGTTTTTT.

This clone was counted a few times. This chain links TRBV18 with TRBJ2-7, with 7 bases that match TRBD1. The CDR3 contains 15 residues. V trimming: 2 bases; J trimming: 0 bases; junction bases outside the gene matches: 4. Germline V gene lookup returns CDR1 KGHSH and CDR2 LQKENI. CDR3 nucleotide sequence: TGTGCCAGCTCACCAAACAGGGGTAGCTCCTACGAGCAGTACTTC. Its translation: CASSPNRGSSYEQYF.

The V and J genes are TRBV2 and TRBJ1-5, with 10 bases aligning to TRBD1. CDR1 and CDR2 (germline): SNHLY, FYNNEI. J gave up 6 bases and V 6 bases, and 8 bases lay outside the gene matches. The CDR3 has 15 amino acids. The CDR3 DNA sequence: TGTGCCAGCAGCCAGACAGGGGGCGTGCTTCAGCCCCAGCATTTT. As protein: CASSQTGGVLQPQHF.

V usage is TRBV2 and J usage is TRBJ1-2, with 7 bases fitting TRBD1. Losses at the gene ends were 7 bases for V and 8 bases for J; bases not matched to a gene: 10. Looked up from germline, CDR1 is SNHLY and CDR2 is FYNNEI. This CDR3 spans 13 amino acids. The CDR3 sequence: CASKAGGDGGYTF. The DNA for the CDR3 is TGTGCCAGCAAGGCAGGGGGAGACGGGGGCTACACCTTC.

The V and J genes are TRBV11-3 and TRBJ2-1, with a possible D match to TRBD1 (6 bases). Germline lookup yields CDR1 SGHNT and CDR2 YENEEA. The CDR3 runs 18 residues. The ends were cut back, 0 bases at V and 0 bases at J, with 15 bases in the middle. This chain's CDR3 is CASSLDQWGRSSYNEQFF. CDR3 DNA: TGTGCCAGCAGCTTAGATCAGTGGGGGCGATCCTCCTACAATGAGCAGTTCTTC.

The genes are TRBV10-1 and TRBJ2-7, with D possibly being TRBD2 (8 bases). CDR1 and CDR2 (germline): WNHNN, SYGVQD (reference sequence). V dropped 4 bases and J dropped 7 bases, with 23 bases sitting between them. The CDR3 contains 16 residues. DNA for the CDR3: TGCGCCAGCAGTGCCGGGGTAGCGGGGACACAGGGGGAGCAGTACTTC. This sequence encodes CASSAGVAGTQGEQYF.

The V and J genes are TRBV7-9 and TRBJ2-1, with 10 nucleotides matching TRBD2. V was pared by 1 base and J by 0 bases, with 3 bases of the junction left unmatched. Germline lookup yields CDR1 SEHNR and CDR2 FQNEAQ (reference sequence). The CDR3 extends over 17 amino acids. The CDR3 bases are TGTGCCAGCAGCTTAGGTTCTAGCGGGGGCTCCTACAATGAGCAGTTCTTC. Protein: CASSLGSSGGSYNEQFF. The full variable domain, with the rest looked up from reference TRBV7-9 and TRBJ2-1, is DTGVSQNPRHKITKRGQNVTFRCDPISEHNRLYWYRQTLGQGPEFLTYFQNEAQLEKSRLLSDRFSAERPKGSFSTLEIQRTEQGDSAMYLCASSLGSSGGSYNEQFFGPGTRLTVL.

V usage is TRBV19 and J usage is TRBJ1-6; tentatively, D is TRBD1 (6 bases). The CDR3 totals 16 residues. Deletions cut 7 bases from V and 0 bases from J, with 13 bases between. Germline CDR1 LNHDA, CDR2 SQIVND (reference sequence). The CDR3 DNA follows: TGTGCCAGTAAGGACAGACAGAGCTCCTATAATTCACCCCTCCACTTT. Translated, it gives CASKDRQSSYNSPLHF.

The V gene is TRBV21-1, the J gene TRBJ1-3. TRBV21-1 is shown as a pseudogene. This CDR3 comprises 16 residues. The CDR3 bases are TGTGCCAGCACCGAACGCCTGCAAACTTCTGGAAACACCATATATTTT. This sequence encodes CASTERLQTSGNTIYF.

The rearrangement joins TRBV7-6 to TRBJ2-3; TRBD2 aligns across 8 bases. The CDR3 length is 18 residues. V shed 2 bases and J 2 bases; nucleotides not matched to a gene: 12. CDR1 is SGHVS, CDR2 FNYEAQ, per germline. The CDR3 DNA is TGTGCCAGCAGCTTACTTCGGCGAACGGGAGGGAACACAGATACGCAGTATTTT. Translated: CASSLLRRTGGNTDTQYF.

The J gene is TRBJ2-2, the V gene TRBV6-5; 7 bases agree with TRBD2. The CDR3 runs to 15 residues. Trimming at V came to 5 bases and at J to 4 bases, leaving 7 bases not matched to a gene. From germline, CDR1 is MNHEY and CDR2 SVGAGI. The CDR3 DNA sequence: TGTGCCAGCAGTCGCGGGACTACTTCCACCGGGGAGCTGTTTTTT. The encoded protein is CASSRGTTSTGELFF.

This clone was recorded only once. The CDR3 protein is CASSPVDTPDQPQHF. DNA of the CDR3: TGTGCCAGCTCACCAGTGGACACGCCCGATCAGCCCCAGCATTTT. The J gene is TRBJ1-5, the V gene TRBV18, with D perhaps TRBD1 (5 bases). CDR1 and CDR2 from the germline V gene are KGHSH and LQKENI. The ends were cut back, 2 bases at V and 5 bases at J, with 13 bases in the middle. The CDR3 is 15 residues long. Supplemented by reference TRBV18 and TRBJ1-5, the full variable domain reads NAGVMQNPRHLVRRRGQEARLRCSPMKGHSHVYWYRQLPEEGLKFMVYLQKENIIDESGMPKERFSAEFPKEGPSILRIQQVVRGDSAAYFCASSPVDTPDQPQHFGDGTRLSIL.

The chain has TRBV19 and TRBJ1-6; TRBD1 is a possible D gene (5 bases). CDR3 length equals 17 residues. The germline V gene encodes CDR1 LNHDA and CDR2 SQIVND (reference sequence). V shed 3 bases and J shed 2 bases, with 14 bases lying between them. CDR3 in amino acids: CASSMPTGRTYNSPLHF. CDR3 in DNA: TGTGCCAGTAGTATGCCCACAGGCAGGACCTATAATTCACCCCTCCACTTT.

CDR3 residues: CASTPVAYNEQFF. CDR3 sequence (DNA): TGTGCCAGCACGCCGGTTGCCTACAATGAGCAGTTCTTC. V gene TRBV9 combines with J gene TRBJ2-1; D uncertain. The CDR3 has 13 residues. Per the germline V gene, CDR1 is SGDLS and CDR2 is YYNGEE. V shed 6 bases and J shed 2 bases, with 9 bases lying between them. Full variable domain (rest looked up from reference TRBV9 and TRBJ2-1): DSGVTQTPKHLITATGQRVTLRCSPRSGDLSVYWYQQSLDQGLQFLIQYYNGEERAKGNILERFSAQQFPDLHSELNLSSLELGDSALYFCASTPVAYNEQFFGPGTRLTVL.

This clone was counted a single time. This chain joins TRBV19 and TRBJ2-1, with D perhaps matching TRBD2 (5 bases). The CDR3 contains 13 residues. Trimming removed 5 bases at V and 7 bases at J, with 12 bases between. Germline V lookup: CDR1 LNHDA, CDR2 SQIVND (reference sequence). CDR3 residues: CASSDGVANEQFF. The CDR3 coding sequence is TGTGCCAGTAGTGACGGGGTAGCTAATGAGCAGTTCTTC.

This chain uses TRBV6-5 with TRBJ1-4; TRBD1 aligns across 7 bases. This CDR3 spans 15 amino acids. CDR1 is MNHEY and CDR2 is SVGAGI in the germline V gene. Trimming cost V 6 bases and J 0 bases; bases outside gene matches: 4. CDR3 DNA sequence: TGTGCCAGCAGGTCTACAGGGGCAACTAATGAAAAACTGTTTTTT. Translation gives CASRSTGATNEKLFF.

In this sample, this clone turned up once. The chain uses TRBV7-9 and TRBJ2-1, with 15 bases that match TRBD2. This CDR3 region has 16 residues. The germline V gene encodes CDR1 SEHNR and CDR2 FQNEAQ (reference sequence). The V segment lost 5 bases and the J segment 6 bases; nucleotides outside the gene matches: 5. CDR3 loop: CASSRTSGGAFNEQFF. DNA of the CDR3: TGTGCCAGCAGCCGGACTAGCGGGGGGGCTTTCAATGAGCAGTTCTTC.

The rearrangement links TRBV2 to TRBJ2-3; the D gene is possibly TRBD2 (6 bases). The CDR3 loop spans 13 amino acids. Looked up from germline, CDR1 is SNHLY and CDR2 is FYNNEI. Trimming pared 7 bases from V and 5 bases from J, leaving 13 bases between. This CDR3 is CASTGGTVDTQYF. CDR3 DNA: TGTGCCAGCACGGGCGGGACGGTAGATACGCAGTATTTT.

As concerns this clone: The sample contains more than one DNA sequence encoding this CDR3. The rearrangement links TRBV6-5 to TRBJ2-7, with D perhaps TRBD2 (5 bases). The V end was cut by 0 bases, the J end by 5 bases, with 8 bases between. The CDR3 totals 13 residues. Looked up from germline, CDR1 is MNHEY and CDR2 is SVGAGI. This chain's CDR3 is CASSYSPADEQYF. CDR3 bases: TGTGCCAGCAGTTACTCCCCAGCGGACGAGCAGTACTTC.

The genes are TRBV12-3 or TRBV12-4 and TRBJ2-2; TRBD1 might be the D (6 bases). Trimming stripped 4 bases from V and 6 bases from J, with 9 bases between. This CDR3 has 13 amino acids. The CDR3 loop reads CASSSGVAGELFF. In nucleotides, the CDR3 is TGTGCCAGCAGTTCAGGGGTGGCCGGGGAGCTGTTTTTT.

The chain carries TRBV19 and TRBJ1-5; D not certain. The CDR3 extends over 11 amino acids. Looked up from germline, CDR1 is LNHDA and CDR2 is SQIVND (reference sequence). V dropped 1 base and J dropped 12 bases, with 7 bases sitting between them. The CDR3 DNA reads TGTGCCAGTAGTATAGGGAGAAACCAGCATTTT. Amino acid sequence: CASSIGRNQHF.

This clone was picked up a small number of times. V and J are TRBV7-3 and TRBJ1-2; TRBD1 aligns across 9 bases. CDR3 length: 13 residues. Germline CDR1 is SGHTA and CDR2 is FQGTGA. The J segment lost 8 bases and the V segment lost 6 bases, leaving 7 bases of the junction unmatched. The CDR3 protein is CASSPGQGNGYTF. The CDR3, as DNA: TGTGCCAGCAGTCCCGGACAGGGGAACGGCTACACCTTC.

The V call is TRBV5-8, the J call TRBJ2-2; TRBD2 aligns across 8 bases. CDR1 and CDR2 (germline): SGHTS, YDEGEE. V gave up 2 bases and J gave up 4 bases; unmatched junction bases: 4. The CDR3 runs 15 residues. DNA for the CDR3: TGTGCCAGCAGCTTCGGGACTAGATCCACCGGGGAGCTGTTTTTT. It translates to CASSFGTRSTGELFF. Supplemented by reference TRBV5-8 and TRBJ2-2, the full variable domain reads EAGVTQSPTHLIKTRGQQATLRCSPISGHTSVYWYQQALGLGLQFLLWYDEGEERNRGNFPPRFSGRQFPNYSSELNVNALELEDSALYLCASSFGTRSTGELFFGEGSRLTVL.